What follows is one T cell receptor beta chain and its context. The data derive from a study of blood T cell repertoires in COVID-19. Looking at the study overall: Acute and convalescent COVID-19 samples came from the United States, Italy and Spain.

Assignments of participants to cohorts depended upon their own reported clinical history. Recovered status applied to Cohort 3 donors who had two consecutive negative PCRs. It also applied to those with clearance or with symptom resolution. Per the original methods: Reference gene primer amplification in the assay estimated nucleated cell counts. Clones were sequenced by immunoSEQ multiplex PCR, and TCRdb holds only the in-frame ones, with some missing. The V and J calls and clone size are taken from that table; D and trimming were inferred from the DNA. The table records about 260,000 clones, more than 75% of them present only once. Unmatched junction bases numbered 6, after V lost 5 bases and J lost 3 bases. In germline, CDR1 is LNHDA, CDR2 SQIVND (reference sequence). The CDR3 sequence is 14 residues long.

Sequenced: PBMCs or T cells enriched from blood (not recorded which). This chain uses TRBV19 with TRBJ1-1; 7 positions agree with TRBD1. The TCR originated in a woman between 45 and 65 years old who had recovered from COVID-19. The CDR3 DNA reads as TGTGCCAGTAGTCTGCGGGACAGCTACACTGAAGCTTTCTTT. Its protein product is CASSLRDSYTEAFF.